This TCR beta chain is from a study of molecular identifiers for immune sequencing clone quantification (dated by TCRdb to the late 2010s). At the level of the whole study: For a replicate experiment, RNA from approximately 20,000 or 100,000 naive CD8 T cells was divided into five aliquots, of which four were sequenced. The study was a methods study using CD8 T cells to benchmark molecular-identifier clustering-based TCR repertoire sequencing (MIDCIRS) and TCR RNA copy counting. The study at large found these results: A single cell's worth of spiked-in Jurkat TCR RNA was reported detectable even among about a million naive CD8 T cells. Naive libraries contained spiked-in Jurkat TCR RNA (approximately ten copies' worth), which is not part of the donor repertoire. The sizes of highly expanded clones could end up underestimated when identical TCR molecules share a barcode. Modeling gave about 3.2 recovered TCR RNA copies per cell versus 8 to 10 by digital PCR, implying about 30% capture efficiency. In CMV-specific effector cells, clones with more than 20 RNA copies accounted for over 99% of molecules, whereas in naive cells such clones accounted for under 1%. When barcode sub-clustering was omitted, TCR diversity was inflated by chimeric consensus sequences, with chimeras reaching as high as 47%.

Library prep was done by PCR. Reads for this sample came from a NextSeq 500. Bulk TCR libraries were generated as previously described, with the TCR primers listed in Table S5 used. Total RNA was purified with the Qiagen AllPrep DNA/RNA kit. Before analysis, reads from multiple sequencing runs of the same library were pooled. The study's processing was this. Only reads with exact TCR constant sequence were kept, trimmed to 150 nt, and grouped by their 12-nt molecular barcodes. Within each barcode group, reads were sub-clustered at a 15% Levenshtein threshold, and quality-weighted consensus sequences were built per RNA molecule. Non-functional sequences were discarded, and so were lower-count sequences lying one edit away from another sequence. Barcode sub-clusters with fewer than 20% of the maximum read count were removed, based on fitting two negative binomial distributions. TCRdb trimmed the raw reads at Q25, called clones with MiXCR and kept productive beta chains. Entries that share a CDR3 protein sequence are merged under the most common genes and DNA. TCRdb, not the authors, supplied the V and J calls. The sample includes more than 550,000 distinct CDR3 sequences, with roughly 27% observed a single time. 0.6% to 0.9% of the sample is in the top ten clones.

This clonotype was observed a few times. Its antigen remains unidentified. No qualities accompany the bases; no much larger clone lies one base away. Trimming costs V 3 bases and J 10 bases, and their ends lie 12 bases apart. The germline V gene provides CDR1 SGHDN and CDR2 FVKESK. From the cysteine through the phenylalanine, the CDR3 covers 12 amino acids. Left in the record is the CDR3 DNA by itself, 36 bases read in frame from the first base. Libraries of naive CD8 T cells were built from approximately 22,000 to 940,000 sorted cells, with 10%, 30% or 50% of the purified RNA used. On a BD FACSAria II, naive CD8 T cells were FACS-sorted as CD8+CD4-CCR7+CD45RA+ and collected into RLT Plus buffer. Nine to eleven TCR copies' worth of Jurkat RNA were spiked into about 20,000-1,100,000 naive CD8 T cell samples to test detection sensitivity. Enrichment of CD8 T cells was done with RosetteSep CD8+ T Cell Enrichment Cocktail plus Ficoll-Paque, and ACK red cell lysis came afterward.

Recombination connected TRBV14 to TRBJ1-1, with the D segment identity uncertain. The clonotype comes from a human donor in good health. Some libraries in this study had Jurkat cell RNA spiked in. The sample comprised naive CD8+ T cells from blood, with Jurkat cell RNA spiked in. Read against the paper, the sample's cell subset or site label means: FACS-sorted CD8+CD4-CCR7+CD45RA+ naive T cells. The sequenced DNA is TGTGCCAGCAGCCAGAACACCTTTCGAGCTTTCTTT. It encodes CASSQNTFRAFF.